These 31 T cell receptor beta chains were all obtained from the same sample, sequenced in a study of blood T cells in healthy people across ages. Together with a sample-barcoded 5' primer, a J-beta primer mix was included in a second PCR lasting about 7 to 11 cycles. TCRdb recomputed calls from the 5' RACE reads with MiXCR, one row per CDR3 protein. The sample gives 650,000 to 700,000 distinct CDR3 sequences, about 51% of which show up once; 13% is in the top ten. Sequenced material: blood. The receptors shown here come from a woman aged 80 or over in good health.

This clonotype occurred many times. The DNA of the CDR3 is TGTGCCAGTAATAGAAGGGCGGGTCTCCAAGAGACCCAGTACTTC. Encoded protein: CASNRRAGLQETQYF. The gene calls are TRBV28 and TRBJ2-5; TRBD2 is a possible D gene (5 bases). The CDR3 has 15 amino acids. Trimming cost V 9 bases and J 1 base, with 18 bases left between them. Per the germline V gene, CDR1 is MDHEN and CDR2 is SYDVKM.

This clonotype showed up many times. Compared with germline, one end of the junction differs, possibly owing to a read error. This sequence joins TRBV20-1 and TRBJ2-1, with D possibly being TRBD1 or TRBD2 (6 bases each). The CDR3 covers 17 residues. CDR1 and CDR2 (germline): DFQATT, SNEGSKA (reference sequence). The CDR3: CLLGGSGVNSSYNEQFF. CDR3 nucleotides: TGTCTTCTAGGGGGTAGCGGTGTTAATAGCTCCTACAATGAGCAGTTCTTC.

The V call is TRBV4-2, the J call TRBJ1-4, with a weak D call TRBD1 (6 bases). Germline CDR1 reads LGHNA; CDR2 reads YNFKEQ. V dropped 4 bases and J dropped 8 bases, with 14 bases sitting between them. The CDR3 totals 14 residues. DNA of the CDR3: TGTGCCAGCAGCCTGGACAGTCTGGGAGAAAAACTGTTTTTT. This translates into CASSLDSLGEKLFF.

A remark on this clonotype: At one boundary the junction diverges from the germline segment, which might be a read error. This sequence joins TRBV12-3 or TRBV12-4 and TRBJ2-3; the D gene is possibly TRBD2 (6 bases). This CDR3 spans 14 amino acids. The CDR3 reads CVSSSCTGADTQYF. The CDR3 nucleotides are TGTGTCAGCAGTTCCTGCACGGGGGCAGATACGCAGTATTTT.

This clonotype was seen many times. V is TRBV5-1 and J is TRBJ2-5; possibly TRBD1 for D (6 bases). Germline-derived CDR1 and CDR2 are SGHRS and YFSETQ. Trimming shortened V by 3 bases and J by 2 bases, and 17 bases separated the two germline ends. The CDR3 is 16 residues long. The chain's CDR3 is CASSWGDRPIQETQYF. For the CDR3, the DNA is TGCGCCAGCAGCTGGGGTGACAGGCCGATACAAGAGACCCAGTACTTC.

The gene calls are TRBV5-1 and TRBJ2-5; D may be TRBD1 or TRBD2 (6 bases each). This CDR3 region has 15 residues. Germline values: CDR1 SGHRS, CDR2 YFSETQ. V was trimmed by 0 bases and J by 1 base, leaving 10 bases between them. The CDR3 DNA sequence: TGCGCCAGCAGCTTGGCACAGGGAGGCCAAGAGACCCAGTACTTC. Protein sequence: CASSLAQGGQETQYF.

This clonotype was recorded many times. J is TRBJ2-1 and V is TRBV7-9; weak D call: TRBD1 (5 bases). Germline lookup yields CDR1 SEHNR and CDR2 FQNEAQ (reference sequence). The CDR3 has 12 residues. With 4 bases removed from V and 13 bases from J, the gap between germline ends came to 14 bases. The CDR3 protein is CASSSSTGKQFF. The CDR3 DNA reads TGTGCCAGCAGCTCCAGCACAGGAAAACAGTTCTTC.

The V gene is TRBV5-1, the J gene TRBJ2-3; D unclear. CDR3 length: 14 amino acids. Germline V lookup: CDR1 SGHRS, CDR2 YFSETQ. V lost 4 bases and J 0 bases, leaving 9 bases between the germline ends. CDR3 loop: CASSITTSTDTQYF. The DNA of the CDR3 is TGCGCCAGCAGCATAACCACCAGCACAGATACGCAGTATTTT.

This clonotype came up many times. Here the CDR3 reads CASSYRPAGQYNEQFF. For the CDR3, the DNA is TGTGCCAGCAGTTACCGTCCAGCGGGTCAGTACAATGAGCAGTTCTTC. The V and J genes are TRBV12-3 or TRBV12-4 and TRBJ2-1; possibly TRBD2 for D (6 bases). This CDR3 contains 16 residues. V lost 4 bases and J lost 4, with 17 bases in between.

V gene TRBV6-5 combines with J gene TRBJ2-1; 12 bases agree with TRBD2. Trimming took 5 bases from V and 4 from J; bases not matched to a gene: 6. The CDR3 runs 16 residues. The germline V gene has CDR1 MNHEY and CDR2 SVGAGI. CDR3 bases: TGTGCCAGCAGTCGGCGGACTAGCGGGGAATACAATGAGCAGTTCTTC. It is translated as CASSRRTSGEYNEQFF.

Points on this clonotype: It may be a read error: a sequence one base away is much more abundant. The chain has TRBV2 and TRBJ2-1; D possibly corresponds to TRBD2 (6 bases). The CDR3 totals 15 residues. Germline V gene data show CDR1 as SNHLY and CDR2 as FYNNEI. CDR3 residues: CASSERDFSCNEQFF. The CDR3 nucleotides are TGTGCCAGCAGTGAAAGGGACTTCTCCTGCAATGAGCAGTTCTTC.

The J gene is TRBJ1-2, the V gene TRBV5-5, with no clear D. Deletions cut 3 bases from V and 4 bases from J, with 13 bases between. Per the germline V gene, CDR1 is SGHKS and CDR2 is YYEKEE (reference sequence). The CDR3 loop spans 14 amino acids. The CDR3 here is CASSWWTFLYGYTF. The CDR3 nucleotides read TGTGCCAGCAGCTGGTGGACGTTCCTCTATGGCTACACCTTC.

This clonotype was seen ten or more times. V usage is TRBV27 and J usage is TRBJ2-3, with D possibly being TRBD1 (6 bases). The germline V gene has CDR1 MNHEY and CDR2 SMNVEV (reference sequence). CDR3 length equals 20 residues. V lost 10 bases and J lost 4, with 36 bases in between. In nucleotides, the CDR3 is TGTGCCACCCCATTTCTAAGCCCTTACAGGGAGTTGAAGTGGGCAGATACGCAGTATTTT. It codes for CATPFLSPYRELKWADTQYF.

The DNA of the CDR3 is TGTGCCAGCAGTTTTCGCCTAGGGCTAAAAGAGACCCAGTACTTC. It translates to CASSFRLGLKETQYF. The J gene is TRBJ2-5, the V gene TRBV12-3 or TRBV12-4, with D unclear. The CDR3 is 15 amino acids. The ends were cut back, 3 bases at V and 3 bases at J, with 14 bases in the middle.

This clonotype appeared many times. The CDR3 is CASSLSGGTGYEQYF. The CDR3 DNA is TGCGCCAGCAGCTTATCCGGTGGGACAGGCTACGAGCAGTACTTC. V usage is TRBV5-1 and J usage is TRBJ2-7; 8 positions agree with TRBD1. The junction had 7 bases not matched to a gene; V was cut back by 2 bases and J by 3 bases. The germline V gene has CDR1 SGHRS and CDR2 YFSETQ. The CDR3 runs to 15 residues.

This clonotype was seen a few times. The CDR3 region has the DNA TGTGCCAGCAGTTACATCGAAGCTTTCTTT. Amino acid sequence: CASSYIEAFF. The chain joins TRBV6-6 to TRBJ1-1, with D unclear. Trimming took off 2 bases at V and 8 bases at J, with 3 bases between the two ends. The CDR3 covers 10 residues. The V gene's germline CDR1 is MNHNY and CDR2 SVGAGI (reference sequence).

This clonotype appeared many times. V is TRBV20-1 and J is TRBJ2-3, with D possibly TRBD1 on 5 matching bases. This CDR3 has 14 residues. CDR1 and CDR2 from the germline V gene are DFQATT and SNEGSKA (reference sequence). The ends were cut back, 5 bases at V and 4 bases at J, with 16 bases in the middle. The CDR3 here is CSAPLPGIADTQYF. The CDR3, as DNA: TGCAGTGCTCCCCTACCAGGGATCGCAGATACGCAGTATTTT.

This clonotype was detected only once. The V and J genes are TRBV28 and TRBJ2-3; either TRBD1 or TRBD2 may supply D (5 bases each). The V end was cut by 6 bases, the J end by 8 bases, with 24 bases between. Germline V gene lookup returns CDR1 MDHEN and CDR2 SYDVKM. CDR3 length equals 16 residues. The CDR3: CASSPAGTSFFITQYF. In nucleotides, the CDR3 is TGTGCCAGCAGCCCGGCCGGGACGAGCTTTTTTATTACGCAGTATTTT.

In this sample, this clonotype turned up many times. The J gene is TRBJ2-3, the V gene TRBV20-1; either TRBD1 or TRBD2 may fit D (5 bases each). The CDR3 has 15 amino acids. Germline loops: CDR1 DFQATT, CDR2 SNEGSKA (reference sequence). V was clipped by 3 bases and J by 6 bases, with 19 bases between them. The CDR3 protein is CSASPGAVVGDTQYF. In DNA form, the CDR3 reads TGCAGTGCTAGCCCCGGGGCCGTGGTAGGGGATACGCAGTATTTT.

Comment on this clonotype: A read error may produce the germline difference seen at one junction end. The chain employs TRBV7-9 and TRBJ1-2; the D is unclear. The CDR3 has 11 amino acids. Germline loops: CDR1 SEHNR, CDR2 FQNEAQ (reference sequence). CDR3 region: CTSSLPGGYTF. CDR3 DNA: TGTACCAGCAGCTTACCCGGAGGCTACACCTTC. The full variable domain, in which reference TRBV7-9 and TRBJ1-2 provide the parts outside the CDR3, is DTGVSQNPRHKITKRGQNVTFRCDPISEHNRLYWYRQTLGQGPEFLTYFQNEAQLEKSRLLSDRFSAERPKGSFSTLEIQRTEQGDSAMYLCTSSLPGGYTFGSGTRLTVV.

This sequence joins TRBV7-2 and TRBJ2-1; tentative D call: TRBD2 (6 bases). V lost 3 bases and J lost 2, with 11 bases in between. The CDR3 is 15 amino acids. Germline lookup yields CDR1 SGHTA and CDR2 FQGNSA. CDR3 sequence reads: CASSFGGRTYNEQFF. Written as DNA, the CDR3 is TGTGCCAGCAGCTTCGGGGGTAGGACCTACAATGAGCAGTTCTTC.

This clonotype appeared many times. This sequence joins TRBV5-1 and TRBJ2-3, with a tentative D call TRBD2 (5 bases). The CDR3 totals 16 residues. The germline gives CDR1 SGHRS, CDR2 YFSETQ. V lost 1 base, J lost 4 bases, and 16 bases lay in between. CDR3 in DNA: TGCGCCAGCAGCTTGACTAGTCCGCCCAGGCCAGATACGCAGTATTTT. Amino acids: CASSLTSPPRPDTQYF.

The chain recombines TRBV28 with TRBJ1-2, with D tentatively TRBD1 (5 bases). The CDR3 loop spans 14 amino acids. Deletions cut 4 bases from V and 2 bases from J, with 11 bases between. The germline gives CDR1 MDHEN, CDR2 SYDVKM. The CDR3 DNA is TGTGCCAGCAGTTCCGGGACTCAGAACTATGGCTACACCTTC. It translates to CASSSGTQNYGYTF.

The rearrangement joins TRBV30 to TRBJ2-5, with D maybe TRBD2 (5 bases). V gave up 3 bases and J gave up 8 bases, with 13 bases separating them. This CDR3 has 12 amino acids. Germline assignment: CDR1 GTSNPN and CDR2 SVGIG (reference sequence). CDR3 in DNA: TGTGCCTGGAGGGACCGATCGGGAACCCAGTACTTC. Its protein is CAWRDRSGTQYF. Based on the CDR3 plus reference TRBV30 and TRBJ2-5, the full variable domain is SQTIHQWPATLVQPVGSPLSLECTVEGTSNPNLYWYRQAAGRGLQLLFYSVGIGQISSEVPQNLSASRPQDRQFILSSKKLLLSDSGFYLCAWRDRSGTQYFGPGTRLLVL.

The chain carries TRBV5-1 and TRBJ1-6; D is uncertain. Germline V CDR1 and CDR2: SGHRS, YFSETQ. The CDR3 runs to 13 residues. The V end lost 4 bases, the J end lost 7 bases, and 9 bases lay between the germline ends. In DNA form, the CDR3 reads TGCGCCAGCAGCGATCGACCGAATTCACCCCTCCACTTT. Residues: CASSDRPNSPLHF. The full variable domain, with the rest looked up from reference TRBV5-1 and TRBJ1-6, is KAGVTQTPRYLIKTRGQQVTLSCSPISGHRSVSWYQQTPGQGLQFLFEYFSETQRNKGNFPGRFSGRQFSNSRSEMNVSTLELGDSALYLCASSDRPNSPLHFGNGTRLTVT.

This sequence joins TRBV5-6 and TRBJ2-1; TRBD1 aligns across 7 bases. The CDR3 consists of 16 residues. Germline assignment: CDR1 SGHDT and CDR2 YYEEEE. The trim removed 3 bases at V and 4 bases at J, leaving 10 bases unmatched. CDR3 bases: TGTGCCAGCAGCTCGCCGGACAGGAATATTTACAATGAGCAGTTCTTC. This codes for CASSSPDRNIYNEQFF.

The chain links TRBV24-1 to TRBJ2-1, with D uncertain. The CDR3 contains 14 residues. Between the trimmed V and J ends, which lost 3 bases and 3 bases, there was a span of 8 bases. Germline CDR1 and CDR2: KGHDR and SFDVKD. The CDR3 nucleotides read TGTGCCACCAGTGATGTTGGCAGCTACAATGAGCAGTTCTTC. Translation gives CATSDVGSYNEQFF.

J is TRBJ1-5 and V is TRBV20-1; D possibly corresponds to TRBD1 (5 bases). This CDR3 is built from 14 residues. Per the germline V gene, CDR1 is DFQATT and CDR2 is SNEGSKA (reference sequence). This CDR3 reads CTVRGEGYNQPQHF. CDR3 in DNA: TGCACCGTCCGGGGGGAAGGATACAATCAGCCCCAGCATTTT.

V is TRBV20-1 and J is TRBJ1-2; 11 bases line up with TRBD1. The CDR3 totals 13 residues. Trimming removed 5 bases from V and 7 bases from J; junction bases left unmatched: 6. Germline V gene lookup returns CDR1 DFQATT and CDR2 SNEGSKA (reference sequence). The CDR3 DNA is TGCAGTGCTCGAGGACAGGGGGCGAGTGGCTACACCTTC. Translating gives CSARGQGASGYTF.

V gene TRBV12-3 or TRBV12-4 combines with J gene TRBJ2-5; D possibly corresponds to TRBD2 (5 bases). The DNA end favors TRBJ2-7, so the J call may be wrong. The CDR3 is made up of 14 amino acids. This chain's CDR3 is CASSSYRDSYEQYF. DNA for the CDR3: TGTGCCAGCAGTTCTTACCGGGACTCCTACGAGCAGTACTTC.

The rearrangement links TRBV27 to TRBJ2-2; D might be TRBD1 or TRBD2, each matching 5 bases. The CDR3 runs to 16 residues. V was shortened by 5 bases and J by 4 bases, with 17 bases between the two germline ends. CDR1 and CDR2 from the germline V gene are MNHEY and SMNVEV (reference sequence). The chain's CDR3 is CASSPLGPRSTGELFF. CDR3 in DNA: TGTGCCAGCAGTCCGTTGGGACCACGGAGCACCGGGGAGCTGTTTTTT.